This entry concerns a single T cell receptor beta chain. Its antigen is undetermined. This sample is part of a study of shared clonotypes between healthy human individuals. The study's findings and limits: Generally, naive subsets (rather than memory subsets) showed larger estimated richness. Inspection by rarefaction showed sorted-subset sequencing to be incomplete despite large depth.

This CDR3 is 19 amino acids long. Trimming cost V 2 bases and J 7 bases, with 27 bases left between them. Germline CDR1 MDHEN, CDR2 SYDVKM. Deep-level running was used for the assay. TCRdb's copy holds only in-frame clones and misses some; the assay was immunoSEQ multiplex PCR. The sample carries under 1,100,000 clones, 78% recorded once. The J gene is TRBJ2-1, the V gene TRBV28; tentatively, D is TRBD1 or TRBD2 (5 bases each). This sequence was found in a man aged 18 to 30 in good health. Some clones in this sample may be carry-over from other donors' samples. Sample: memory CD4+ T cells from PBMCs. The sample's subset: CD45RA-negative fraction. CDR3 sequence: CASSLGSRQSLEVRNEQFF. The CDR3 DNA reads as TGTGCCAGCAGTTTAGGATCCCGACAGTCCCTGGAGGTAAGGAATGAGCAGTTCTTC.